Presented here are 22 T cell receptor beta chains from one specimen sequenced in a study of shared clonotypes between healthy human individuals. The naive CD8 population came from CD45RO-negative cells selected for CCR7, without terminally differentiated effector memory CD45RA+ cells. Measured with immunoSEQ multiplex PCR; TCRdb has only the in-frame clones, and not every one. The sample includes under 2,000,000 clones, just under 95% of them seen just once. Sample: naive CD8+ T cells sorted from blood. These TCRs come from a man aged 18 to 35 in good health.

The chain's CDR3 is CAWSPGTASGNTIYF. The CDR3 DNA is TGTGCCTGGAGTCCCGGGACAGCCTCTGGAAACACCATATATTTT. This chain links TRBV30 with TRBJ1-3; 7 bases fit TRBD1. The V gene end was trimmed by 2 bases and the J gene end by 0 bases; junction bases not matched to a gene: 4. The CDR3 spans 15 residues. Germline lookup yields CDR1 GTSNPN and CDR2 SVGIG (reference sequence).

The chain uses TRBV6-1 and TRBJ2-7; D tentatively fits TRBD1 or TRBD2 (6 bases each). This CDR3 spans 14 amino acids. V was clipped by 3 bases and J by 7 bases, with 16 bases between them. CDR1 and CDR2 from the germline V gene are MNHNS and SASEGT. The CDR3 sequence: CASSELGGPGEQYF. CDR3 DNA sequence: TGTGCCAGCAGTGAGCTTGGGGGGCCAGGGGAGCAGTACTTC.

Turning to this clone: Other DNA sequences in this specimen translate into the identical CDR3. The rearrangement joins TRBV11-2 to TRBJ2-5, with TRBD2 identical over 10 bases. The germline gives CDR1 SGHAT, CDR2 FQNNGV. This CDR3 comprises 15 residues. Unmatched junction bases numbered 0, after V lost 0 bases and J lost 2 bases. The CDR3 sequence is CASSLELAGQETQYF. Written as DNA, the CDR3 is TGTGCCAGCAGCTTAGAACTAGCGGGACAAGAGACCCAGTACTTC.

As to this clone: Other DNA variants within this sample encode the same CDR3. The chain joins TRBV4-1 to TRBJ2-7; 7 bases line up with TRBD1. The CDR3 length is 15 residues. V shed 4 bases, J shed 0 bases, and the junction held 6 bases outside the gene matches. CDR1 and CDR2 (germline): MGHRA, YSYEKL. CDR3 coding DNA: TGCGCCAGCAGCCGAGACCGACAGGGCTCCTACGAGCAGTACTTC. It specifies CASSRDRQGSYEQYF.

V and J are TRBV5-6 and TRBJ2-7, with D unclear. This CDR3 has 13 amino acids. V dropped 2 bases and J dropped 1 base, with 7 bases sitting between them. CDR1 and CDR2 (germline): SGHDT, YYEEEE. The CDR3: CASSFTTSYEQYF. Here the CDR3 DNA reads TGTGCCAGCAGCTTCACGACGTCCTACGAGCAGTACTTC.

Note on this clone: This sample also contains other DNA sequences that code for the same CDR3. The chain is built from TRBV7-9 and TRBJ2-7; no definite D call. Trimming shortened V by 0 bases and J by 2 bases, and 5 bases separated the two germline ends. Germline loops: CDR1 SEHNR, CDR2 FQNEAQ (reference sequence). The length of the CDR3 is 13 residues. CDR3 in amino acids: CASSLAVTYEQYF. The CDR3 bases are TGTGCCAGCAGCTTAGCGGTAACCTACGAGCAGTACTTC.

This clone has a handful of counts. The genes are TRBV7-2 and TRBJ2-7; TRBD1 matches 9 bases. CDR1 is SGHTA, CDR2 FQGNSA, per germline. The V gene end was trimmed by 1 base and the J gene end by 5 bases; junction bases not matched to a gene: 6. This CDR3 region has 15 residues. The CDR3: CASSLVPGTGNEQYF. The CDR3 nucleotides read TGTGCCAGCAGCTTAGTCCCCGGGACAGGGAACGAGCAGTACTTC.

This chain links TRBV27 with TRBJ2-7, with D perhaps matching TRBD1 (6 bases). Trimming removed 4 bases at V and 5 bases at J, with 15 bases between. The CDR3 loop spans 14 amino acids. CDR1 and CDR2 (germline): MNHEY, SMNVEV (reference sequence). The CDR3 sequence is CASSSGTFRHEQYF. CDR3 in DNA: TGTGCCAGCAGTTCCGGGACATTCAGGCACGAGCAGTACTTC.

The chain has TRBV4-1 and TRBJ2-7; possibly TRBD1 or TRBD2 for D (5 bases each). This CDR3 contains 15 residues. V was shortened by 5 bases and J by 4 bases, with 18 bases between the two germline ends. Germline assignment: CDR1 MGHRA and CDR2 YSYEKL. This CDR3 reads CASSFLLTEGYEQYF. In nucleotides, the CDR3 is TGCGCCAGCAGCTTCCTACTGACAGAGGGGTACGAGCAGTACTTC.

J is TRBJ2-7 and V is TRBV12-1; TRBD2, the table's D call, lacks a check against the DNA. TRBV12-1 is a pseudogene. The CDR3 runs to 11 residues. CDR3 in amino acids: CASSSWYEQYF. For the CDR3, the DNA is TGTGCCAGCTCTAGCTGGTACGAGCAGTACTTC.

This clone was observed a handful of times. The sample holds other DNA sequences that translate to the same CDR3. The chain joins TRBV6-6 to TRBJ1-6; D might be TRBD1 (5 bases). Per the germline V gene, CDR1 is MNHNY and CDR2 is SVGAGI (reference sequence). Trimming left V 6 bases short and J 4 bases short, with 10 bases between. CDR3 size: 14 residues. CDR3 amino acids: CASSPGAYNSPLHF. In nucleotides, the CDR3 is TGTGCCAGCAGCCCCGGGGCTTATAATTCACCCCTCCACTTT.

The chain is built from TRBV6-6 and TRBJ1-6; D may be TRBD1 (6 bases). The CDR3 totals 16 residues. Germline CDR1 and CDR2: MNHNY and SVGAGI (reference sequence). V was trimmed by 2 bases and J by 7 bases, leaving 15 bases between them. DNA for the CDR3: TGTGCCAGCAGTTACGCGCAGCCAGGGGCAAATTCACCCCTCCACTTT. It encodes CASSYAQPGANSPLHF.

The CDR3 reads CASLQMAYNEQFF. The CDR3 coding sequence is TGTGCCAGCCTCCAAATGGCCTACAATGAGCAGTTCTTC. The rearrangement uses TRBV18 and TRBJ2-1, with D hard to call. The ends were cut back, 8 bases at V and 2 bases at J, with 10 bases in the middle. This CDR3 spans 13 amino acids. CDR1 is KGHSH and CDR2 is LQKENI in the germline V gene.

Turning to this clone: Additional DNA sequences in this sample encode the identical CDR3. This chain uses TRBV19 with TRBJ2-5, with unresolved D. Germline V gives CDR1 LNHDA, CDR2 SQIVND (reference sequence). Trimming stripped 3 bases from V and 5 bases from J, with 7 bases between. The CDR3 sequence is 12 residues long. CDR3 nucleotides: TGTGCCAGTAGTATTTCCGGGGAGACCCAGTACTTC. Its translation is CASSISGETQYF.

The J gene is TRBJ2-3, the V gene TRBV28; D gene ambiguous. CDR1 is MDHEN and CDR2 is SYDVKM in the germline V gene. V was shortened by 2 bases and J by 0 bases, with 9 bases between the two germline ends. The CDR3 has 15 residues. DNA for the CDR3: TGTGCCAGCAGTTTAAGCAGCCTTAGCACAGATACGCAGTATTTT. This encodes CASSLSSLSTDTQYF. Using reference TRBV28 and TRBJ2-3 for the parts outside the CDR3, the full variable domain is DVKVTQSSRYLVKRTGEKVFLECVQDMDHENMFWYRQDPGLGLRLIYFSYDVKMKEKGDIPEGYSVSREKKERFSLILESASTNQTSMYLCASSLSSLSTDTQYFGPGTRLTVL.

Regarding this clone: The same CDR3 can be traced to other DNA sequences in this sample. The genes are TRBV7-9 and TRBJ2-3, with 10 bases aligning to TRBD2. V gave up 2 bases and J gave up 3 bases; unmatched junction bases: 2. The V gene's germline CDR1 is SEHNR and CDR2 FQNEAQ (reference sequence). The CDR3 is made up of 15 amino acids. This CDR3 is CASSLLAGVTDTQYF. The DNA of the CDR3 is TGTGCCAGCAGCTTACTAGCGGGAGTAACAGATACGCAGTATTTT.

J is TRBJ2-3 and V is TRBV2; D uncertain. Trimming pared 3 bases from V and 0 bases from J, leaving 13 bases between. Germline V lookup: CDR1 SNHLY, CDR2 FYNNEI. This CDR3 has 16 residues. The CDR3 nucleotides are TGTGCCAGCAGTGATTCGCCATCAACTAGCACAGATACGCAGTATTTT. It specifies CASSDSPSTSTDTQYF.

The genes are TRBV11-1 and TRBJ2-7, with a tentative D call TRBD2 (6 bases). Germline V gene sequence: CDR1 SGHAT, CDR2 FQDESV (reference sequence). CDR3 length: 14 amino acids. Trimming took 5 bases from V and 2 from J, leaving 13 bases between them. In DNA, the CDR3 is TGTGCCAGCAGCCCTAGGGACTCAGCCTACGAGCAGTACTTC. This codes for CASSPRDSAYEQYF.

This chain joins TRBV5-6 and TRBJ2-7; TRBD2 aligns across 12 bases. This CDR3 is 16 amino acids long. CDR1 and CDR2 from the germline V gene are SGHDT and YYEEEE. Trimming took 0 bases from V and 3 from J; bases not matched to a gene: 4. CDR3 sequence: CASSLALAGGYYEQYF. The CDR3 coding sequence is TGTGCCAGCAGCTTGGCCCTAGCGGGAGGGTACTACGAGCAGTACTTC.

The genes are TRBV7-9 and TRBJ2-7; tentatively, D is TRBD1 (5 bases). Trimming took 5 bases from V and 5 from J, leaving 13 bases between them. Germline CDR1 is SEHNR and CDR2 is FQNEAQ (reference sequence). The CDR3 loop spans 13 amino acids. CDR3 sequence reads: CASSPEGVNEQYF. The CDR3 DNA reads as TGTGCCAGCAGCCCCGAAGGGGTCAACGAGCAGTACTTC.

The chain joins TRBV13 to TRBJ2-1; 7 bases match TRBD2. The CDR3 is 15 amino acids. From germline, CDR1 is PRHDT and CDR2 FYEKMQ (reference sequence). V was pared by 5 bases and J by 2 bases, with 6 bases of the junction left unmatched. CDR3 DNA sequence: TGTGCCAGCAGCCCCCTCCTAGCGGCCTACAATGAGCAGTTCTTC. Its protein product is CASSPLLAAYNEQFF.

The chain joins TRBV6-1 to TRBJ2-1; 7 bases line up with TRBD2. Germline lookup yields CDR1 MNHNS and CDR2 SASEGT. This CDR3 spans 14 amino acids. V shed 10 bases, J shed 0 bases, and the junction held 6 bases outside the gene matches. The CDR3 DNA reads TGTGCCACTTTGGGGGGGATCTCCTACAATGAGCAGTTCTTC. Amino acid sequence: CATLGGISYNEQFF.